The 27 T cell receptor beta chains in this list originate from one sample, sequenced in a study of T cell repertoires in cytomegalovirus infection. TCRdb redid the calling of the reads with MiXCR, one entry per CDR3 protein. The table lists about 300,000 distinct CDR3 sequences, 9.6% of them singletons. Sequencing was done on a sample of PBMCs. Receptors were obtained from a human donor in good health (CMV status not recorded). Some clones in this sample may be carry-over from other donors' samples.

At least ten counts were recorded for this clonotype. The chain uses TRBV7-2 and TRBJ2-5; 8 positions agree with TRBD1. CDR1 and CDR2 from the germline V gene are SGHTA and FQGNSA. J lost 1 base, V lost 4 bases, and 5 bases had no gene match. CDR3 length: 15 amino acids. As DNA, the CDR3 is TGTGCCAGCAGCTCGACAGGGGCCGTCCAAGAGACCCAGTACTTC. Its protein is CASSSTGAVQETQYF. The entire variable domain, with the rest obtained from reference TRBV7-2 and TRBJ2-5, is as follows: GAGVSQSPSNKVTEKGKDVELRCDPISGHTALYWYRQSLGQGLEFLIYFQGNSAPDKSGLPSDRFSAERTGGSVSTLTIQRTQQEDSAVYLCASSSTGAVQETQYFGPGTRLLVL.

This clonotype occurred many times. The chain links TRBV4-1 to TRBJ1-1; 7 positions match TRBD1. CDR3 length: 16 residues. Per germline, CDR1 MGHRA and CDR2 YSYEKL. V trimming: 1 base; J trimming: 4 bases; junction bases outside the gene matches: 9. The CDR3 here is CASSQGLGRGSTEAFF. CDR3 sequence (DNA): TGCGCCAGCAGCCAAGGGCTAGGCAGGGGGAGCACTGAAGCTTTCTTT.

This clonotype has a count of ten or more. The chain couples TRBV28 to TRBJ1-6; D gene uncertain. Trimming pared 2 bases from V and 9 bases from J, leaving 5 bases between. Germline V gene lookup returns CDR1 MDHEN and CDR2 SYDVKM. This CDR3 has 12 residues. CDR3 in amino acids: CASSLKGSPLHF. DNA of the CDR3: TGTGCCAGCAGTTTAAAGGGTTCACCCCTCCACTTT. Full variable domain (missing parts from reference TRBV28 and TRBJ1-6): DVKVTQSSRYLVKRTGEKVFLECVQDMDHENMFWYRQDPGLGLRLIYFSYDVKMKEKGDIPEGYSVSREKKERFSLILESASTNQTSMYLCASSLKGSPLHFGNGTRLTVT.

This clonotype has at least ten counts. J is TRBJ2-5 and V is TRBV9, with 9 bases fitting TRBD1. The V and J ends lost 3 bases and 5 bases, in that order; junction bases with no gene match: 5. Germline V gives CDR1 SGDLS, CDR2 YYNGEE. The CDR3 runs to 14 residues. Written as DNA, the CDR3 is TGTGCCAGCAGCGGGGGACAGGGAGCGGAGACCCAGTACTTC. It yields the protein CASSGGQGAETQYF.

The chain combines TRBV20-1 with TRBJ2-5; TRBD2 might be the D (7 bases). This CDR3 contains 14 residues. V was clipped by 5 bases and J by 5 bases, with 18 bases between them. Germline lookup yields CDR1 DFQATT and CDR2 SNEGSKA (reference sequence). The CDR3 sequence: CSARGALSKETQYF. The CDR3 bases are TGCAGTGCTCGGGGGGCCCTAAGTAAGGAGACCCAGTACTTC.

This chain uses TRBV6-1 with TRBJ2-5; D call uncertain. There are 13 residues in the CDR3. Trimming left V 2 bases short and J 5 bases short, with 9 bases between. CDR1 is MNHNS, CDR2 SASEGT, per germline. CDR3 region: CASSELGSETQYF. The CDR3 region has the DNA TGTGCCAGCAGTGAACTGGGATCGGAGACCCAGTACTTC.

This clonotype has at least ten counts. As DNA, the CDR3 is TGTGCCAGTAGTATAAAGCGGGCAGGGGAGAATTCACCCCTCCACTTT. This codes for CASSIKRAGENSPLHF. The chain recombines TRBV19 with TRBJ1-6; the D gene is possibly TRBD1 (6 bases). Germline values: CDR1 LNHDA, CDR2 SQIVND (reference sequence). V was cut by 2 bases and J by 7 bases, with 15 bases left in between. CDR3 length equals 16 residues.

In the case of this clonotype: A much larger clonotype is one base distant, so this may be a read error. CDR3 residues: CARSPSGTEYYGYTF. The DNA for the CDR3 is TGTGCCCGCAGCCCGAGCGGGACAGAGTACTATGGCTACACCTTC. The V and J genes are TRBV5-5 and TRBJ1-2; 7 nucleotides agree with TRBD1. Germline lookup yields CDR1 SGHKS and CDR2 YYEKEE (reference sequence). The CDR3 is made up of 15 amino acids.

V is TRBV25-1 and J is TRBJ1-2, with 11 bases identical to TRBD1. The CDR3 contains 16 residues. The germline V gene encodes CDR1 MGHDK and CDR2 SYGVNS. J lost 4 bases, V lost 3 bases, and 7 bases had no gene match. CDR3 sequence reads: CASSDTGTGGIYGYTF. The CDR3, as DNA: TGTGCCAGCAGTGATACCGGGACAGGGGGTATCTATGGCTACACCTTC.

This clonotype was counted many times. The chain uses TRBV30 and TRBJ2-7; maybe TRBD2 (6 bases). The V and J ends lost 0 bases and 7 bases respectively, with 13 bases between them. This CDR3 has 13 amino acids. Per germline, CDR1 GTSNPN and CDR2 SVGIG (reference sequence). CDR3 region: CAWSVPDGGEQYV. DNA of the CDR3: TGTGCCTGGAGTGTACCAGATGGGGGGGAGCAGTACGTC.

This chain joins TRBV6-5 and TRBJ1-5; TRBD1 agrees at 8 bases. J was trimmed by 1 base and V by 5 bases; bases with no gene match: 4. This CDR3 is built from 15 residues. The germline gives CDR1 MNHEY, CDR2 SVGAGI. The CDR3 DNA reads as TGTGCCAGCAGTGCAGGGGGCGCCAGCAATCAGCCCCAGCATTTT. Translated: CASSAGGASNQPQHF.

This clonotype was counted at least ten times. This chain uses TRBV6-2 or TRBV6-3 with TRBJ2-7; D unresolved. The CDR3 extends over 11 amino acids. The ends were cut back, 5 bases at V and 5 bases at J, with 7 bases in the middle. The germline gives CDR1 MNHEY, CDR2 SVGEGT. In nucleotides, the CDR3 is TGTGCCAGCAGTGACCGGGACGAGCAGTACGTC. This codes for CASSDRDEQYV.

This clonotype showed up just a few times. The CDR3 bases are TGTGCCAGTTCAGCGGGGGGACCCTACAATGAGCAGTTCTTC. It codes for CASSAGGPYNEQFF. The V gene is TRBV6-6, the J gene TRBJ2-1, with 9 bases identical to TRBD2. After removal of 9 bases from V and 2 bases from J, the junction contained 5 bases not matched to a gene. The V gene's germline CDR1 is MNHNY and CDR2 SVGAGI (reference sequence). The CDR3 runs 14 residues.

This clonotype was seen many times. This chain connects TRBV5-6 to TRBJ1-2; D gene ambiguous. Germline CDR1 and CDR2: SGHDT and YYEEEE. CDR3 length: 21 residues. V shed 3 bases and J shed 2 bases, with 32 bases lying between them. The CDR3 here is CASSSGKTLRQGIALNYGYTF. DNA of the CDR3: TGTGCCAGCAGCTCCGGGAAGACCCTTCGACAAGGAATAGCTTTAAACTATGGCTACACCTTC.

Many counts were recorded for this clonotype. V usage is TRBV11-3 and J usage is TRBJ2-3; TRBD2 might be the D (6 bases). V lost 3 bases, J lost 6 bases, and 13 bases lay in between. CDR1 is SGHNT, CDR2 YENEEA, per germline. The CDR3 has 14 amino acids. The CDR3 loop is CASSFRGRGDTQYF. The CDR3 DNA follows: TGTGCCAGCAGCTTTAGGGGCCGGGGGGATACGCAGTATTTT. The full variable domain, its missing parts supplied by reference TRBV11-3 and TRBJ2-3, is EAGVVQSPRYKIIEKKQPVAFWCNPISGHNTLYWYLQNLGQGPELLIRYENEEAVDDSQLPKDRFSAERLKGVDSTLKIQPAELGDSAVYLCASSFRGRGDTQYFGPGTRLTVL.

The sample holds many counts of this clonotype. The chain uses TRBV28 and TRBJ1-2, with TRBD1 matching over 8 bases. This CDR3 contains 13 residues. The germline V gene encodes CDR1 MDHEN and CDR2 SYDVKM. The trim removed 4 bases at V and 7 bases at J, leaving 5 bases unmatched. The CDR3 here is CASSSGTGFGYTF. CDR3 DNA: TGTGCCAGCAGTTCCGGGACAGGATTTGGCTACACCTTC.

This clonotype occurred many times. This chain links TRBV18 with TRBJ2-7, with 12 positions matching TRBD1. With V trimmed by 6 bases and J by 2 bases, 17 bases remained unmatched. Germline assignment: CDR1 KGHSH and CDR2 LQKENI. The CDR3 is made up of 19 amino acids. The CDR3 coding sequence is TGTGCCAGCTCGACTATCGGGACAGGGGGCGACTTCGGCACCTACGAGCAGTACGTC. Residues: CASSTIGTGGDFGTYEQYV.

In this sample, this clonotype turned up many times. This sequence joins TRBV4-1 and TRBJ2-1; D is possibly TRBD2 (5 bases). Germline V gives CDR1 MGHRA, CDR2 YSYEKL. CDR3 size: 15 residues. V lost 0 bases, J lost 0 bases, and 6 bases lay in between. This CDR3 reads CASSQEGSSYNEQFF. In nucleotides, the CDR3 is TGCGCCAGCAGCCAAGAGGGGAGCTCCTACAATGAGCAGTTCTTC.

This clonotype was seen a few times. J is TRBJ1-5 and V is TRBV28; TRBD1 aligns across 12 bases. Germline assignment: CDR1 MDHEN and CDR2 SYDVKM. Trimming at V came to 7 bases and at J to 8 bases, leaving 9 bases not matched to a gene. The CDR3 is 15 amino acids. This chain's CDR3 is CASNYRDRGQEPQHF. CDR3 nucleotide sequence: TGTGCCAGCAATTATCGGGACAGGGGGCAGGAGCCCCAGCATTTT. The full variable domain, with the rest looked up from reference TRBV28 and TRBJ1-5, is DVKVTQSSRYLVKRTGEKVFLECVQDMDHENMFWYRQDPGLGLRLIYFSYDVKMKEKGDIPEGYSVSREKKERFSLILESASTNQTSMYLCASNYRDRGQEPQHFGDGTRLSIL.

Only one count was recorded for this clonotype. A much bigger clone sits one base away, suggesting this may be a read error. The CDR3 coding sequence is TGTGCCATCAGGACCGGGACGGAAGCTAACTATGGCTGCACCTTC. Translation: CAIRTGTEANYGCTF. V is TRBV10-3 and J is TRBJ1-2; D is possibly TRBD1 (5 bases). The CDR3 contains 15 residues. Looked up from germline, CDR1 is ENHRY and CDR2 is SYGVKD.

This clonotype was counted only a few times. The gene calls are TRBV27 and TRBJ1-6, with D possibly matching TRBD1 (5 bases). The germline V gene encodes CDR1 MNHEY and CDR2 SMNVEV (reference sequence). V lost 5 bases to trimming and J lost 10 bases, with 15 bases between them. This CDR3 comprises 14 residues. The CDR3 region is CASSLREGQSPLHF. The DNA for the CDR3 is TGTGCCAGCAGTCTCCGGGAGGGGCAATCACCCCTCCACTTT.

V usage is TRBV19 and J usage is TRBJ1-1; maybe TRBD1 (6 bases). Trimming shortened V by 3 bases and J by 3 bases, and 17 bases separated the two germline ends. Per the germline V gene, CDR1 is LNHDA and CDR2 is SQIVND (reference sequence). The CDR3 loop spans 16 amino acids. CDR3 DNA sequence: TGTGCCAGTAGTATCCCCCTAACAGGGCTTTACACTGAAGCTTTCTTT. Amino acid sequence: CASSIPLTGLYTEAFF.

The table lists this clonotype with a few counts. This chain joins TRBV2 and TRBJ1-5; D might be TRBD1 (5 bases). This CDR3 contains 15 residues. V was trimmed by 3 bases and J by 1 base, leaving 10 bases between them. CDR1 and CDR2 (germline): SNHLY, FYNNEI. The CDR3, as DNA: TGTGCCAGCAGTGAGAGGGGACTGAGCAATCAGCCCCAGCATTTT. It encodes CASSERGLSNQPQHF.

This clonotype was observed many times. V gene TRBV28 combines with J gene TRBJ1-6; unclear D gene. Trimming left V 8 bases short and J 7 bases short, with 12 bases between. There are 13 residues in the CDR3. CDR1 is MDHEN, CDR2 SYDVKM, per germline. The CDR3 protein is CASLPALNSPLHF. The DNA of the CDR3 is TGTGCCAGCCTGCCGGCCCTAAATTCACCCCTCCACTTT.

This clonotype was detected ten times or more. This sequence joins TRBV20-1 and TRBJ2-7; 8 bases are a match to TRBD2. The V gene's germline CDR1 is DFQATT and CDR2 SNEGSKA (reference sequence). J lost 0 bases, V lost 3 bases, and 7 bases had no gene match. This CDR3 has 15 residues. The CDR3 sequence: CSASRSGGHSYEQYF. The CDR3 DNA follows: TGCAGTGCTAGTCGGAGCGGGGGACACTCCTACGAGCAGTACTTC.

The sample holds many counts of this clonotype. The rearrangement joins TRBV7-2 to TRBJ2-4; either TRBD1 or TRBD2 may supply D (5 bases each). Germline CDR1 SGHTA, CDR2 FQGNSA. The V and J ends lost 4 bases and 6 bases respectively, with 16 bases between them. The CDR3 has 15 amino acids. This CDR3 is CASSSPRGFRNIQYF. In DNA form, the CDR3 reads TGTGCCAGCAGCTCCCCGAGGGGCTTTCGAAACATTCAGTACTTC.

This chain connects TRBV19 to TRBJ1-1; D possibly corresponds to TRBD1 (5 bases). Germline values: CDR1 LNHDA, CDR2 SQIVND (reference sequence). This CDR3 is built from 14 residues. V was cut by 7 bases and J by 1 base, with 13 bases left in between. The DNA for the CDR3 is TGTGCCAGTACCCTCGGGGCGGAGAACACTGAAGCTTTCTTT. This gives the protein CASTLGAENTEAFF.